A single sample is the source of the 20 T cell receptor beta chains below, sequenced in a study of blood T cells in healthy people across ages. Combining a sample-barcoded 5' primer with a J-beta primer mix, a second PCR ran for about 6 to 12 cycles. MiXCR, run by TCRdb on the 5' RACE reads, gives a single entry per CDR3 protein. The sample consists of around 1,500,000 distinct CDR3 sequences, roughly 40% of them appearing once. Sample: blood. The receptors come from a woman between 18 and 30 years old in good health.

For the CDR3, the DNA is TGTGCCAGCAGCTCGCAGCGGGGCCCCTCCCTCACAGATACGCAGTATTTT. Translation gives CASSSQRGPSLTDTQYF. The genes are TRBV13 and TRBJ2-3; 7 bases fit TRBD2. V lost 4 bases, J lost 2 bases, and 12 bases stayed unmatched. CDR3 length equals 17 residues. The germline gives CDR1 PRHDT, CDR2 FYEKMQ (reference sequence).

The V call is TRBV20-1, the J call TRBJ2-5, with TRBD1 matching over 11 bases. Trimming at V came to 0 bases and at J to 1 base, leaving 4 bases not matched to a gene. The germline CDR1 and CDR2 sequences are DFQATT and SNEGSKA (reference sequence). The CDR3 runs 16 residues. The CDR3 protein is CSARDWGTGGQETQYF. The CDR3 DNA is TGCAGTGCTAGAGATTGGGGGACAGGGGGCCAAGAGACCCAGTACTTC.

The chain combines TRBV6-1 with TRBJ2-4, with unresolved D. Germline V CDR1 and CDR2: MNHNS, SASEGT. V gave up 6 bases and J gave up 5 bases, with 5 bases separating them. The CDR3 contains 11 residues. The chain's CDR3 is CASRRENIQYF. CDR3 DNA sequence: TGTGCCAGCAGGAGAGAAAACATTCAGTACTTC.

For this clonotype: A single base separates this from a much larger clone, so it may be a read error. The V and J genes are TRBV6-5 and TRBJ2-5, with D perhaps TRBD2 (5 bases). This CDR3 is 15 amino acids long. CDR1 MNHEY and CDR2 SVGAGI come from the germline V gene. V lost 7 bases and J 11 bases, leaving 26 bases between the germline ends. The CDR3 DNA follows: TGTGCCAGCACAGGAGAGGGCTCGGGATCGATTGAGCAGTACTTC. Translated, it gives CASTGEGSGSIEQYF.

The CDR3 reads CATLYEGSAPGEQYF. In DNA, the CDR3 is TGTGCCACTCTGTACGAGGGTAGCGCCCCGGGCGAGCAGTACTTC. The gene calls are TRBV10-3 and TRBJ2-4, with D tentatively TRBD2 (5 bases). The J call may be incorrect, as the DNA end agrees better with TRBJ2-7. This CDR3 is built from 15 residues. Germline CDR1 is ENHRY and CDR2 is SYGVKD.

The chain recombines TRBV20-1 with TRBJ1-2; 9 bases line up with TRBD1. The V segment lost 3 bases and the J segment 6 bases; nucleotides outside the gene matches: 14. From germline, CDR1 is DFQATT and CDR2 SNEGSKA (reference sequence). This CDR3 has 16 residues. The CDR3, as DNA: TGCAGTGCTAGGCCGAAATGGGAACAGGGGGCTAATGGCTACACCTTC. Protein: CSARPKWEQGANGYTF.

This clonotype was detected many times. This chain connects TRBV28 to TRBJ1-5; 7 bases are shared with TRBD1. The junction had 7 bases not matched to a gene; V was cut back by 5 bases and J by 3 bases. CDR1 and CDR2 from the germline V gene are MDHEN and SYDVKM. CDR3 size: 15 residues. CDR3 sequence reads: CASSRQGLNNQPQHF. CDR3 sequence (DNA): TGTGCCAGCAGTCGACAGGGATTGAACAATCAGCCCCAGCATTTT. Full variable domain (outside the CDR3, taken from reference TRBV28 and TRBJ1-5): DVKVTQSSRYLVKRTGEKVFLECVQDMDHENMFWYRQDPGLGLRLIYFSYDVKMKEKGDIPEGYSVSREKKERFSLILESASTNQTSMYLCASSRQGLNNQPQHFGDGTRLSIL.

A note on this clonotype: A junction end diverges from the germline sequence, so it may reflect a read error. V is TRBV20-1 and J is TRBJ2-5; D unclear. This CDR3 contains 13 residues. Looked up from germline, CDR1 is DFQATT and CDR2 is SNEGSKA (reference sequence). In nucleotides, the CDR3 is TGCTGTGCTAGACCCCTCGGTTTAGAGACCCAGTACTTC. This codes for CCARPLGLETQYF.

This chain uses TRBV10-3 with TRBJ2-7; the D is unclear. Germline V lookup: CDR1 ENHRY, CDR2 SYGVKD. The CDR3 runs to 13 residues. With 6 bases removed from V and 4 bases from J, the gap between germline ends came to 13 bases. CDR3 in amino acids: CAISLGRAYEQYF. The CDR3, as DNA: TGTGCCATCAGCCTCGGACGCGCATACGAGCAGTACTTC.

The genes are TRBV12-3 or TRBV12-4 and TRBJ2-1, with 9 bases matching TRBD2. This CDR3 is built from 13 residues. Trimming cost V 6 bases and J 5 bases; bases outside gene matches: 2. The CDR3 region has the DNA TGTGCCAGCAGCCAGCGGGGGGACAATGAGCAGTTCTTC. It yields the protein CASSQRGDNEQFF.

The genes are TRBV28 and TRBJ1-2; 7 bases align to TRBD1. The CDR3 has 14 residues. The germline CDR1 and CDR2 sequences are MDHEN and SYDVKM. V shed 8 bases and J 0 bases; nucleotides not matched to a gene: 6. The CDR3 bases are TGTGCCAGCGCGCCGACAGGGACTAACTATGGCTACACCTTC. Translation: CASAPTGTNYGYTF.

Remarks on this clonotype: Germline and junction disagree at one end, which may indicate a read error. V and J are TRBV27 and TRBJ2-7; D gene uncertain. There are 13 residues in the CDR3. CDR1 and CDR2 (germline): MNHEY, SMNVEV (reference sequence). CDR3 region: CASKPGSSYEQCF. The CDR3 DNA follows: TGTGCCAGCAAGCCCGGCAGCTCCTACGAGCAGTGCTTC.

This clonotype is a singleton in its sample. CDR3 sequence (DNA): TGTGCCAGCAGCCAACTCCGGGACAGCTATGGCTACACCTTC. Protein product: CASSQLRDSYGYTF. J is TRBJ1-2 and V is TRBV3-1; 7 bases are shared with TRBD1. This CDR3 comprises 14 residues. Germline CDR1 reads LGHDT; CDR2 reads YNNKEL (reference sequence). V trimming: 2 bases; J trimming: 4 bases; junction bases outside the gene matches: 4.

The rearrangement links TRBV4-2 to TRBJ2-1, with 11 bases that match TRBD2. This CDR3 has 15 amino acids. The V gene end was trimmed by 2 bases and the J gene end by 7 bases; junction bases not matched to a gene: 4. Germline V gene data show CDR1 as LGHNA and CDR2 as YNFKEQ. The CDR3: CASSQPTSGKNEQFF. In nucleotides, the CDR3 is TGTGCCAGCAGCCAACCGACTAGCGGGAAGAATGAGCAGTTCTTC.

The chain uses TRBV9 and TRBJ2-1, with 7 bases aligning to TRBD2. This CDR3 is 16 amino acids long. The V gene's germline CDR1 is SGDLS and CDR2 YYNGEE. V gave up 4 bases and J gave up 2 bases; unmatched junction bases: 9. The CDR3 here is CASSLTGGVAYNEQFF. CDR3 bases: TGTGCCAGCAGCCTGACGGGGGGTGTAGCCTACAATGAGCAGTTCTTC.

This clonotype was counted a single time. CDR3 region: CASSIVGHHGYTF. CDR3 nucleotide sequence: TGTGCCAGTAGTATAGTTGGCCATCATGGCTACACCTTC. The chain employs TRBV19 and TRBJ1-2; D gene ambiguous. Germline CDR1 and CDR2: LNHDA and SQIVND (reference sequence). Trimming cost V 1 base and J 6 bases, with 9 bases left between them. The CDR3 has 13 residues.

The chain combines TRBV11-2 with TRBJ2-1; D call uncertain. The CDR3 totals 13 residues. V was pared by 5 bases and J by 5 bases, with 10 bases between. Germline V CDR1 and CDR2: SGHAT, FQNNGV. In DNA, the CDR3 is TGTGCCAGCAGCCCCCACTTGGACAATGAGCAGTTCTTC. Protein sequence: CASSPHLDNEQFF. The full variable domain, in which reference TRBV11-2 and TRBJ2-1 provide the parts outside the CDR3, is EAGVAQSPRYKIIEKRQSVAFWCNPISGHATLYWYQQILGQGPKLLIQFQNNGVVDDSQLPKDRFSAERLKGVDSTLKIQPAKLEDSAVYLCASSPHLDNEQFFGPGTRLTVL.

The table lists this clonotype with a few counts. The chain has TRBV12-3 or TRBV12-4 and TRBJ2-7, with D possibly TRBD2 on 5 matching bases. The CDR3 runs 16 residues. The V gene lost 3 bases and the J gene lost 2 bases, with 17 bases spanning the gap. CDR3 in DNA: TGTGCCAGCAGTTTGTCAGAAGCGGAAGACCCCTACGAGCAGTACTTC. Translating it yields CASSLSEAEDPYEQYF.

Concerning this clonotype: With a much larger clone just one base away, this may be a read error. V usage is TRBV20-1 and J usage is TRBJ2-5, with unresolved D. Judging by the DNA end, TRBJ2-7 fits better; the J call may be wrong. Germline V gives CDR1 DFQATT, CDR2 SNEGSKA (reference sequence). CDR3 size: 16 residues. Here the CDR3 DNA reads TGCAGTGCTAGAGATCTTACACCGAACCCAGCCGGCGAGCAGTACTTC. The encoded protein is CSARDLTPNPAGEQYF.

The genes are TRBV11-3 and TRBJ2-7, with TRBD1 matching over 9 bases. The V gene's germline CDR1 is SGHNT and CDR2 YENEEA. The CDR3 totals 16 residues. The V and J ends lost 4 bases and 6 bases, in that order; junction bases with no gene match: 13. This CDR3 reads CASSSTTGGDPSEQYF. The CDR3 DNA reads TGTGCCAGCAGCTCCACTACAGGGGGCGACCCTTCCGAGCAGTACTTC.